This entry concerns a single TCR beta chain. Its antigen remains unidentified. This sample is part of a study of cytomegalovirus exposure and HLA in healthy donors. General study points: Per a prior analysis, the majority of TCR beta V segments were productive roughly 87% or roughly 30% of the time. In vitro work confirmed that a few CMV-associated chains recognize CMV antigens.

The CDR3 length is 16 residues. Germline-derived CDR1 and CDR2 are MNHNS and SASEGT. V was cut by 3 bases and J by 0 bases, with 15 bases left in between. PCR used 60 Vbeta primers and 13 Jbeta primers. Repertoires were generated with immunoSEQ multiplex PCR, while TCRdb's copy carries only in-frame clones and drops some. Of a few hundred thousand clones listed, 70% to 80% are singletons. The V gene is TRBV6-1, the J gene TRBJ2-7, with D perhaps TRBD1 (6 bases). The material sequenced was PBMCs. The clonotype originates from a woman aged 25 to 45 in good health and CMV-seronegative. The CDR3 reads CASSDRAGADSYEQYF. CDR3 DNA: TGTGCCAGCAGTGACCGGGCAGGGGCAGACTCCTACGAGCAGTACTTC.